The 25 T cell receptor beta chains presented below share a single source sample, sequenced in a study of breast tumors, draining lymph nodes, adjacent tissues. MiXCR was run by TCRdb on the multiplex PCR reads, yielding one entry per CDR3 protein. This table holds some 140,000 distinct CDR3 sequences, 20% to 25% found once. The lymph nodes were axillary draining lymph nodes from breast cancer patients. Material: axillary lymph node tissue. The receptors stem from a female donor with breast cancer. Some clones in this sample may be carry-over from other donors' samples.

The chain combines TRBV18 with TRBJ2-3; 7 nucleotides match TRBD2. Trimming at V came to 5 bases and at J to 3 bases, leaving 5 bases not matched to a gene. Germline V gene lookup returns CDR1 KGHSH and CDR2 LQKENI. The length of the CDR3 is 14 residues. CDR3 coding DNA: TGTGCCAGCTCATCTGCGGGAGTGACAGATACGCAGTATTTT. It codes for CASSSAGVTDTQYF.

This clonotype was recorded many times. This chain uses TRBV2 with TRBJ2-7; TRBD2 matches 10 bases. The CDR3 contains 14 residues. Germline V lookup: CDR1 SNHLY, CDR2 FYNNEI. The J segment lost 6 bases and the V segment lost 8 bases, leaving 10 bases of the junction unmatched. The chain's CDR3 is CASGPGLAQLEQYF. The CDR3 coding sequence is TGTGCCAGCGGGCCGGGACTAGCGCAGCTCGAGCAGTACTTC.

The sample holds one count of this clonotype. The rearrangement links TRBV30 to TRBJ1-1, with TRBD1 matching over 7 bases. Losses at the gene ends were 5 bases for V and 0 bases for J; bases not matched to a gene: 3. Per the germline V gene, CDR1 is GTSNPN and CDR2 is SVGIG (reference sequence). The CDR3 consists of 13 residues. This CDR3 is CAWDRDMNTEAFF. The DNA of the CDR3 is TGTGCCTGGGACAGGGACATGAACACTGAAGCTTTCTTT.

The sample holds one count of this clonotype. This could be a read error, since a much larger clone is one nucleotide away. This sequence joins TRBV6-1 and TRBJ2-5; tentatively, D is TRBD1 or TRBD2 (7 bases each). Germline V CDR1 and CDR2: MNHNS, SASEGT. The V gene lost 11 bases and the J gene lost 4 bases, with 14 bases spanning the gap. The CDR3 runs to 12 residues. The CDR3 nucleotides are TGTGCCGCCAGGGGGGGAAGAGAGACCCAGTACTTC. This sequence encodes CAARGGRETQYF.

This clonotype has at least ten counts. V gene TRBV7-4 combines with J gene TRBJ2-2; D might be TRBD1 (7 bases). The CDR3 has 15 residues. The germline V gene has CDR1 SGHVT and CDR2 SQSDAQ. Trimming stripped 4 bases from V and 3 bases from J, with 12 bases between. The CDR3 DNA follows: TGTGCCAGCAGCTCGGAGGGGGCGGACACCGGGGAGCTGTTTTTT. It encodes CASSSEGADTGELFF.

In this sample, this clonotype turned up many times. This chain uses TRBV6-2 or TRBV6-3 with TRBJ2-2, with 10 bases matching TRBD1. Germline V lookup: CDR1 MNHEY, CDR2 SVGEGT. J lost 3 bases, V lost 6 bases, and 10 bases had no gene match. This CDR3 contains 17 residues. The CDR3, as DNA: TGTGCCAGCAGAAAGCCGACAGGGGGCGCGGACACCGGGGAGCTGTTTTTT. It specifies CASRKPTGGADTGELFF.

In this sample, this clonotype turned up many times. This sequence joins TRBV7-2 and TRBJ1-4, with D perhaps TRBD1 (6 bases). The CDR3 totals 17 residues. V shed 1 base and J shed 3 bases, with 15 bases lying between them. From germline, CDR1 is SGHTA and CDR2 FQGNSA. CDR3 nucleotides: TGTGCCAGCAGCTTAGAGGTCTGGGGGGCGTCTAATGAAAAACTGTTTTTT. This encodes CASSLEVWGASNEKLFF.

The rearrangement links TRBV19 to TRBJ1-2; 9 positions match TRBD1. Germline CDR1 reads LNHDA; CDR2 reads SQIVND (reference sequence). The CDR3 totals 14 residues. Trimming cost V 6 bases and J 2 bases; bases outside gene matches: 4. The CDR3 sequence: CASRAGQGNYGYTF. The CDR3 DNA is TGTGCCAGTAGAGCGGGACAGGGCAACTATGGCTACACCTTC.

This clonotype was seen more than once but under ten times. The CDR3: CASSSGDQGARKTQYF. DNA for the CDR3: TGTGCCAGCAGTTCGGGAGATCAGGGGGCAAGGAAGACCCAGTACTTC. The chain is built from TRBV6-2 or TRBV6-3 and TRBJ2-5; TRBD1 matches at 8 bases. Trimming cost V 4 bases and J 6 bases; bases outside gene matches: 13. Looked up from germline, CDR1 is MNHEY and CDR2 is SVGEGT. CDR3 length: 16 residues.

On this clonotype itself: This may come from a read error, since a much larger clone is one base off. The chain combines TRBV7-2 with TRBJ2-1; 7 nucleotides match TRBD2. The CDR3 totals 16 residues. Germline loops: CDR1 SGHTA, CDR2 FQGNSA. CDR3 amino acids: CASSLEAGLSHNEQFF. CDR3 nucleotides: TGTGCCAGCAGCTTAGAAGCGGGACTCTCCCACAATGAGCAGTTCTTC. Based on the CDR3 plus reference TRBV7-2 and TRBJ2-1, the full variable domain is GAGVSQSPSNKVTEKGKDVELRCDPISGHTALYWYRQSLGQGLEFLIYFQGNSAPDKSGLPSDRFSAERTGGSVSTLTIQRTQQEDSAVYLCASSLEAGLSHNEQFFGPGTRLTVL.

This clonotype was seen ten or more times. This sequence joins TRBV12-3 or TRBV12-4 and TRBJ2-1; 9 bases map to TRBD2. V shed 6 bases and J 0 bases; nucleotides not matched to a gene: 15. CDR3 length: 19 amino acids. The CDR3 DNA reads as TGTGCCAGCAGCCAAAGTCCGGGACTAGCAGTCAGCTCCTACAATGAGCAGTTCTTC. It codes for CASSQSPGLAVSSYNEQFF.

This clonotype was seen at least ten times. The chain has TRBV2 and TRBJ2-3; 11 bases fit TRBD2. The CDR3 extends over 15 amino acids. Germline V gene sequence: CDR1 SNHLY, CDR2 FYNNEI. V was clipped by 6 bases and J by 4 bases; unmatched bases: 6. DNA for the CDR3: TGTGCCAGCAGACTAGCGGGAGTAAGCGCAGATACGCAGTATTTT. It codes for CASRLAGVSADTQYF.

The V and J genes are TRBV6-6 and TRBJ1-5; 11 positions match TRBD1. Germline lookup yields CDR1 MNHNY and CDR2 SVGAGI (reference sequence). The CDR3 is made up of 16 amino acids. Germline trimming cut 4 bases from V and 3 bases from J; bases unmatched to any gene: 5. The CDR3 DNA is TGTGCCAGCAGTTCCCGGGACAGGGGGTACAATCAGCCCCAGCATTTT. This gives the protein CASSSRDRGYNQPQHF.

About this clonotype: A read error may account for a junction end that differs from germline. The chain employs TRBV6-4 and TRBJ2-7; D is perhaps TRBD1 (5 bases). The germline CDR1 and CDR2 sequences are MRHNA and SNTAGT. The CDR3 runs to 15 residues. Written as DNA, the CDR3 is TGTGCCAGCAGAAAGAAGGGGTCCCACTCCTACGAGCAGTATTTC. Amino acids: CASRKKGSHSYEQYF.

In this sample, this clonotype turned up many times. This sequence joins TRBV5-8 and TRBJ2-5; D not resolved. CDR3 size: 14 residues. Germline V CDR1 and CDR2: SGHTS, YDEGEE. The V end was cut by 0 bases, the J end by 2 bases, with 8 bases between. CDR3 bases: TGTGCCAGCAGCTTGGCGGGTCAACAAGAGACCCAGTACTTC. As protein: CASSLAGQQETQYF.

The chain has TRBV29-1 and TRBJ2-7; unclear D gene. In germline, CDR1 is SQVTM, CDR2 ANQGSEA. The CDR3 is 10 amino acids. With 7 bases removed from V and 0 bases from J, the gap between germline ends came to 4 bases. Here the CDR3 reads CSGSSYEQYF. As DNA, the CDR3 is TGCAGCGGGAGCTCCTACGAGCAGTACTTC.

This clonotype was detected many times. The chain uses TRBV30 and TRBJ1-2, with 7 nucleotides matching TRBD1. The V segment lost 4 bases and the J segment 10 bases; nucleotides outside the gene matches: 6. The length of the CDR3 is 11 residues. From germline, CDR1 is GTSNPN and CDR2 SVGIG (reference sequence). The chain's CDR3 is CAWNRGRIYTF. In DNA form, the CDR3 reads TGTGCCTGGAACAGGGGTAGAATCTACACCTTC.

This clonotype has ten or more counts. The V call is TRBV6-5, the J call TRBJ2-7, with TRBD2 matching over 8 bases. Trimming removed 4 bases from V and 4 bases from J; junction bases left unmatched: 6. The germline V gene has CDR1 MNHEY and CDR2 SVGAGI. CDR3 length: 14 amino acids. The CDR3 sequence: CASSSAAGDYEQYF. DNA of the CDR3: TGTGCCAGCAGTTCTGCAGCGGGAGATTACGAGCAGTACTTC.

This clonotype has a handful of counts. The chain has TRBV6-5 and TRBJ2-5; TRBD1 matches at 10 bases. CDR1 and CDR2 (germline): MNHEY, SVGAGI. With 0 bases clipped from V and 12 bases from J, the junction kept 13 bases outside the gene matches. The length of the CDR3 is 16 residues. The CDR3 loop reads CASSYSGQGGTGAEYF. CDR3 sequence (DNA): TGTGCCAGCAGTTACTCAGGACAGGGGGGGACTGGAGCGGAGTACTTC.

As to this clonotype: A much more abundant neighbour one base away suggests this may be a read error. The chain employs TRBV4-3 and TRBJ1-2; D might be TRBD1 (6 bases). This CDR3 has 18 residues. Per germline, CDR1 LGHNA and CDR2 YSLEER. V was pared by 0 bases and J by 4 bases, with 21 bases between. CDR3 residues: CASSQDLGGGGPTYGYTF. The DNA of the CDR3 is TGCGCCAGCAGCCAAGATTTGGGTGGGGGGGGCCCAACCTATGGCTACACCTTC.

The chain employs TRBV7-8 and TRBJ2-1; possibly TRBD1 for D (5 bases). Germline CDR1 is SGHVS and CDR2 is FQNEAQ. With 8 bases removed from V and 6 bases from J, the gap between germline ends came to 17 bases. The CDR3 is 14 residues long. The CDR3 is CASGPSAGPNEQFF. The CDR3 region has the DNA TGTGCCAGCGGACCCTCGGCAGGGCCCAATGAGCAGTTCTTC.

This clonotype was seen repeatedly, ten times or more. The V and J genes are TRBV5-1 and TRBJ2-2; 10 nucleotides match TRBD2. The CDR3 length is 17 residues. V trimming: 4 bases; J trimming: 5 bases; junction bases outside the gene matches: 11. In germline, CDR1 is SGHRS, CDR2 YFSETQ. DNA for the CDR3: TGCGCCAGCAGCCCCGGTGGGCCTAGCGGGAGAACCGGGGAGCTGTTTTTT. Translation: CASSPGGPSGRTGELFF. The entire variable domain, with the rest obtained from reference TRBV5-1 and TRBJ2-2, is as follows: KAGVTQTPRYLIKTRGQQVTLSCSPISGHRSVSWYQQTPGQGLQFLFEYFSETQRNKGNFPGRFSGRQFSNSRSEMNVSTLELGDSALYLCASSPGGPSGRTGELFFGEGSRLTVL.

This clonotype was seen many times. This sequence joins TRBV3-1 and TRBJ1-6, with D perhaps matching TRBD1 (6 bases). The germline V gene encodes CDR1 LGHDT and CDR2 YNNKEL (reference sequence). V was trimmed by 4 bases and J by 4 bases, leaving 11 bases between them. There are 15 residues in the CDR3. Here the CDR3 DNA reads TGTGCCAGCAGCCGACAGGCAGATTATAATTCACCCCTCCACTTT. Its protein product is CASSRQADYNSPLHF.

This clonotype was counted at least ten times. The chain is built from TRBV20-1 and TRBJ2-7, with 10 bases lining up with TRBD2. J was trimmed by 3 bases and V by 3 bases; bases with no gene match: 8. CDR3 size: 15 residues. The germline V gene encodes CDR1 DFQATT and CDR2 SNEGSKA (reference sequence). The CDR3 DNA reads TGCAGTGCTAGCGGAAAACTAGCGGGAAACTACGAGCAGTACTTC. It specifies CSASGKLAGNYEQYF.

As regards this clonotype: A read error may explain this, as a much larger clone is one base away. The rearrangement uses TRBV6-4 and TRBJ2-2; 12 bases line up with TRBD2. CDR3 length: 19 residues. The V and J ends lost 4 bases and 0 bases, in that order; junction bases with no gene match: 9. Germline values: CDR1 MRHNA, CDR2 SNTAGT. CDR3 coding DNA: TGTGCCAGCAGTGTCCCGACTAGCGGGAGCCAAACGAACACCGGGGAGCTGTTTTTT. Amino acid sequence: CASSVPTSGSQTNTGELFF.